This T cell receptor beta chain was sequenced during a study of CD8+CD57+ T cells in acquired aplastic anemia. Overall study context: The study obtained an average of 3.2 ug of DNA from sorted CD4+ and CD8+ cells. Study-wide results and limits: Between patients and controls, some 31 CD8+ CDR3 sequences were found in common.

This clonotype showed up just once. The target antigen is unknown. Genomic DNA was employed as the template in profiling TCR beta VDJ and CDR3. Each CDR3 protein is one row after TCRdb ran MiXCR on the reads. The table includes around 250,000 distinct CDR3 sequences, around 82% detected once. V dropped 1 base and J dropped 3 bases, with 14 bases sitting between them. Germline V gene sequence: CDR1 SGHDT, CDR2 YYEEEE. CDR3 size: 16 residues. Sequencing involved patients with CD8+CD57+ cell expansion previously shown by flow cytometry. The V and J genes are TRBV5-6 and TRBJ2-1; tentatively, D is TRBD2 (7 bases). This clonotype was obtained from a human donor with aplastic anemia. The sequenced sample was sorted CD4+, CD8+, or CD8+CD57+ T cells (not recorded which) from PBMCs. CDR3 protein: CASSLKKGGYYNEQFF. The DNA of the CDR3 is TGTGCCAGCAGCTTGAAGAAGGGGGGGTACTACAATGAGCAGTTCTTC.